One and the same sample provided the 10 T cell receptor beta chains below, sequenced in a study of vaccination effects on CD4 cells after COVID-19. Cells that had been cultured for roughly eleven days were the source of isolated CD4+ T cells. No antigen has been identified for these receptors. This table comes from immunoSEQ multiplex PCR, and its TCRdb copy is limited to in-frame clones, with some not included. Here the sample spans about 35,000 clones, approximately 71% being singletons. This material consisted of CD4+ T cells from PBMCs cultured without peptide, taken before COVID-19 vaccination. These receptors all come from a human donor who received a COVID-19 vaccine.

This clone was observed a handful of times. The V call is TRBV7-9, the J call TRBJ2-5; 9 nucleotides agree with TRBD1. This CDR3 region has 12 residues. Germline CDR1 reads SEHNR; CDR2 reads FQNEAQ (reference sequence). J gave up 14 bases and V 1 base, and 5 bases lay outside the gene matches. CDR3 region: CASSLGDRVFYF. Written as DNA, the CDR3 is TGTGCCAGCAGCTTAGGGGACAGGGTCTTCTACTTC.

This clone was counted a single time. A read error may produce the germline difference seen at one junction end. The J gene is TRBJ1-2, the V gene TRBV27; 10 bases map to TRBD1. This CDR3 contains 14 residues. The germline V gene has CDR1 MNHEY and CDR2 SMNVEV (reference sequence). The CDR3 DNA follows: TGTGCCAGCAGTTTAAGGGCGACAGGGGGCCCACCTAGTTTC. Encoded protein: CASSLRATGGPPSF.

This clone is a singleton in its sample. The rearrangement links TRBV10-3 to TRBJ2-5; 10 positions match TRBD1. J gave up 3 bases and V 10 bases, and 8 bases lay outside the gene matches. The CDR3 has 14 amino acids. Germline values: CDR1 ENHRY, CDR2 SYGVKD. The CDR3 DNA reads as TGTGCCACGCGACAGGGGGCGAGTGAAGAGACCCAGTACTTC. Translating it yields CATRQGASEETQYF.

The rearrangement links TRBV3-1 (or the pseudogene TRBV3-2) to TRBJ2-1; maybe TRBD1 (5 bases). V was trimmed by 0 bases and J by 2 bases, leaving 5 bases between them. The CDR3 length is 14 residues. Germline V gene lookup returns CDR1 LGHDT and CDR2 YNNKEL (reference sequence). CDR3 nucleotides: TGTGCCAGCAGCCAAGAGGGGCCCTACAATGAGCAGTTCTTC. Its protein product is CASSQEGPYNEQFF.

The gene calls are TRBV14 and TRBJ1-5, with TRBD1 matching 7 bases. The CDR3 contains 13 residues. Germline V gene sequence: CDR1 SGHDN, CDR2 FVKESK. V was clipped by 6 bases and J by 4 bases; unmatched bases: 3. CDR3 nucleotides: TGTGCCAGCAGTGCGGACAGGAATCAGCCCCAGCATTTT. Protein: CASSADRNQPQHF.

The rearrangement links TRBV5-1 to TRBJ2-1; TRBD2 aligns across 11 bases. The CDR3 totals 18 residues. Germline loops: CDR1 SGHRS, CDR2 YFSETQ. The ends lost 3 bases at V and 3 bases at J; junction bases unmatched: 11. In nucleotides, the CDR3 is TGCGCCAGCAGCTCCCTACTAGCGGGAGTTGATAACTACAATGAGCAGTTCTTC. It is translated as CASSSLLAGVDNYNEQFF.

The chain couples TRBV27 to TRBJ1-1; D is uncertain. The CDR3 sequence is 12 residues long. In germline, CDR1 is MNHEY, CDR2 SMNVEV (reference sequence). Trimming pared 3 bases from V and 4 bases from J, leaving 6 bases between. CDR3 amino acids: CASSFWGTEAFF. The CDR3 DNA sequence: TGTGCCAGCAGTTTTTGGGGCACTGAAGCTTTCTTT.

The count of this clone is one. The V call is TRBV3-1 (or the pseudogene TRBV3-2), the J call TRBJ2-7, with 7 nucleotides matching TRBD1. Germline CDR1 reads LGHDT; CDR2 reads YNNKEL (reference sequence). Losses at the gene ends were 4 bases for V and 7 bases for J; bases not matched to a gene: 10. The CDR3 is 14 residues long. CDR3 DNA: TGTGCCAGCAGCCTGGACAGGCCCTCCCCAGAGCAGTACTTC. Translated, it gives CASSLDRPSPEQYF.

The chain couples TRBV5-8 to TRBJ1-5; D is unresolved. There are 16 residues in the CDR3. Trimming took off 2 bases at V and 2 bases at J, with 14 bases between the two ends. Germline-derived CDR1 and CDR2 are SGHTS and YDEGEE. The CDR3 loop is CASSLGVQDGNQPQHF. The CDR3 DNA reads TGTGCCAGCAGCTTAGGTGTACAAGATGGCAATCAGCCCCAGCATTTT.

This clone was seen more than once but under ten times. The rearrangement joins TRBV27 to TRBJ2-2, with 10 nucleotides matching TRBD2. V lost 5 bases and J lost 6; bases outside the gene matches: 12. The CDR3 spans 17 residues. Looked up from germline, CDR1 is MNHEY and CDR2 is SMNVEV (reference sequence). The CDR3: CASSTSSSGGSSGELFF. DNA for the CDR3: TGTGCCAGCAGTACATCCTCTAGCGGGGGTAGCTCCGGGGAGCTGTTTTTT.